This T cell receptor beta chain is from a study of T-cell memory formation after mild COVID-19. TCRdb reprocessed the 5' RACE reads with MiXCR, giving one entry per CDR3 protein. This sample carries under 400,000 distinct CDR3 sequences, 28% of them seen once, and the ten largest clones take roughly 13%. The CDR3 contains 15 residues. V dropped 0 bases and J dropped 7 bases, with 15 bases sitting between them. CDR1 and CDR2 (germline): SNHLY, FYNNEI. The chain recombines TRBV2 with TRBJ1-1, with D possibly TRBD1 on 5 matching bases. The clonotype comes from an adult woman who had mild COVID-19 (a few samples of this study predate the infection). Cell type and time point are not known. The sequencing sample was made of PBMCs or a T cell subset sorted from them (not recorded which). This chain's CDR3 is CASSEARQRRGEAFF. The DNA for the CDR3 is TGTGCCAGCAGTGAAGCGCGGCAAAGAAGGGGTGAAGCTTTCTTT.